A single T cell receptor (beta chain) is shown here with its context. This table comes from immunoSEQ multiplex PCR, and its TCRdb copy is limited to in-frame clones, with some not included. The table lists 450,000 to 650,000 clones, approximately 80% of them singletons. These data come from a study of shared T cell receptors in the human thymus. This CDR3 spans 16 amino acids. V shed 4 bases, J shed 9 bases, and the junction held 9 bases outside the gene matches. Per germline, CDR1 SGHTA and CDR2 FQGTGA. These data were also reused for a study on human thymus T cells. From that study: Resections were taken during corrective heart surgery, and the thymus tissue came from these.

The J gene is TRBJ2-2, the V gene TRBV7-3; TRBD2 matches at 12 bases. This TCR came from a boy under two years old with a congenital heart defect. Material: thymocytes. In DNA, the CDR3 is TGTGCCAGCAGCTCGACTAGCGGGAGCCATGACCGGGAGCTGTTTTTT. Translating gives CASSSTSGSHDRELFF.